The next 27 T cell receptor beta chains were all read from a single sample in a study of blood T cell repertoires in COVID-19. Using immunoSEQ multiplex PCR, the repertoire was profiled, and TCRdb retains in-frame clones only, with some absent. The data show approximately 90,000 clones, approximately 82% seen once. The sample comprised peripheral blood. The origin of the receptors is a man aged 55 to 70 with acute or convalescent COVID-19.

The chain has TRBV29-1 and TRBJ2-7; 7 bases match TRBD2. Trimming at V came to 6 bases and at J to 0 bases, leaving 8 bases not matched to a gene. This CDR3 region has 14 residues. Germline V gene lookup returns CDR1 SQVTM and CDR2 ANQGSEA. CDR3 sequence: CSVGSGGSSYEQYF. The CDR3 DNA reads TGCAGCGTGGGATCGGGAGGCAGCTCCTACGAGCAGTACTTC.

The chain combines TRBV18 with TRBJ2-1, with a weak D call TRBD1 (6 bases). Germline lookup yields CDR1 KGHSH and CDR2 LQKENI. The CDR3 length is 13 residues. Trimming took 6 bases from V and 9 from J, leaving 15 bases between them. CDR3 sequence: CASSDWGQVEQFF. The DNA for the CDR3 is TGTGCCAGCTCTGACTGGGGGCAGGTTGAGCAGTTCTTC.

The rearrangement joins TRBV7-9 to TRBJ1-2, with D hard to call. Deletions cut 1 base from V and 4 bases from J, with 10 bases between. The CDR3 loop spans 14 amino acids. Germline CDR1 SEHNR, CDR2 FQNEAQ (reference sequence). The CDR3, as DNA: TGTGCCAGCAGCTTAGAAAGACAAATCTATGGCTACACCTTC. Encoded protein: CASSLERQIYGYTF. The full variable domain, its missing parts supplied by reference TRBV7-9 and TRBJ1-2, is DTGVSQNPRHKITKRGQNVTFRCDPISEHNRLYWYRQTLGQGPEFLTYFQNEAQLEKSRLLSDRFSAERPKGSFSTLEIQRTEQGDSAMYLCASSLERQIYGYTFGSGTRLTVV.

The CDR3 loop is CATSRGSKTRGDTQYF. In DNA, the CDR3 is TGTGCCACCAGCCGAGGGTCCAAAACTCGGGGAGATACGCAGTATTTT. The chain has TRBV24-1 and TRBJ2-3; D might be TRBD2 (5 bases). V was pared by 7 bases and J by 5 bases, with 21 bases between. Germline values: CDR1 KGHDR, CDR2 SFDVKD. This CDR3 comprises 16 residues.

The genes are TRBV9 and TRBJ1-1; TRBD1 is a possible D gene (5 bases). This CDR3 is 14 amino acids long. Germline loops: CDR1 SGDLS, CDR2 YYNGEE. V lost 2 bases and J lost 4, with 12 bases in between. The CDR3 region is CASSVVSRVTEAFF. The CDR3 DNA reads as TGTGCCAGCAGCGTGGTCAGCAGGGTCACTGAAGCTTTCTTT.

The genes are TRBV28 and TRBJ2-7, with D possibly being TRBD2 (5 bases). There are 18 residues in the CDR3. Germline V gene lookup returns CDR1 MDHEN and CDR2 SYDVKM. V was cut by 3 bases and J by 0 bases, with 21 bases left in between. This CDR3 reads CASSFFSFGKNRSYEQYF. The CDR3 DNA reads as TGTGCCAGCAGTTTTTTTTCGTTCGGGAAGAATCGCTCCTACGAGCAGTACTTC.

The chain uses TRBV6-5 and TRBJ1-5, with 8 bases identical to TRBD1. CDR3 length: 16 amino acids. With 4 bases clipped from V and 2 bases from J, the junction kept 7 bases outside the gene matches. Germline CDR1 and CDR2: MNHEY and SVGAGI. CDR3 region: CASSSGAGQGNQPQHF. The CDR3 DNA follows: TGTGCCAGCAGTTCGGGGGCGGGACAGGGCAATCAGCCCCAGCATTTT.

This sequence joins TRBV28 and TRBJ1-5; 9 nucleotides agree with TRBD1. Trimming at V came to 3 bases and at J to 6 bases, leaving 12 bases not matched to a gene. This CDR3 has 17 amino acids. Germline V gene lookup returns CDR1 MDHEN and CDR2 SYDVKM. The CDR3 bases are TGTGCCAGCAGTTTTGGGGGGGGACAGGGTCTTCGTCAGCCCCAGCATTTT. The encoded protein is CASSFGGGQGLRQPQHF. Based on the CDR3 plus reference TRBV28 and TRBJ1-5, the full variable domain is DVKVTQSSRYLVKRTGEKVFLECVQDMDHENMFWYRQDPGLGLRLIYFSYDVKMKEKGDIPEGYSVSREKKERFSLILESASTNQTSMYLCASSFGGGQGLRQPQHFGDGTRLSIL.

The V and J genes are TRBV3-1 (or the pseudogene TRBV3-2) and TRBJ1-1, with TRBD1 matching 8 bases. Unmatched junction bases numbered 2, after V lost 4 bases and J lost 4 bases. CDR1 is LGHDT, CDR2 YNNKEL, per germline (reference sequence). The CDR3 runs 13 residues. CDR3 sequence: CASSRGQGTEAFF. CDR3 sequence (DNA): TGTGCCAGCAGCCGAGGACAGGGCACTGAAGCTTTCTTT.

The DNA for the CDR3 is TGTGCCAGCTCACCAGGGGAGGGTCGTGGCTACACCTTC. Translation gives CASSPGEGRGYTF. The genes are TRBV18 and TRBJ1-2, with D uncertain. The CDR3 spans 13 residues. V was pared by 2 bases and J by 7 bases, with 11 bases between. The germline CDR1 and CDR2 sequences are KGHSH and LQKENI.

V usage is TRBV15 and J usage is TRBJ1-1; unclear D gene. CDR1 is LNHNV and CDR2 is YYDKDF in the germline V gene (reference sequence). The CDR3 totals 14 residues. The V and J ends lost 3 bases and 8 bases respectively, with 16 bases between them. The CDR3 protein is CATSSYIVSVEAFF. As DNA, the CDR3 is TGTGCCACCAGCAGCTATATAGTGTCCGTAGAAGCTTTCTTT.

V and J are TRBV19 and TRBJ1-5; TRBD1 might be the D (6 bases). Per the germline V gene, CDR1 is LNHDA and CDR2 is SQIVND (reference sequence). The CDR3 runs 16 residues. Trimming pared 3 bases from V and 0 bases from J, leaving 12 bases between. CDR3 DNA: TGTGCCAGTAGTATGCTACAGGGTTATAGCAATCAGCCCCAGCATTTT. Its translation is CASSMLQGYSNQPQHF.

V usage is TRBV6-5 and J usage is TRBJ1-2, with D maybe TRBD1 (5 bases). Germline V gene sequence: CDR1 MNHEY, CDR2 SVGAGI. This CDR3 is built from 14 residues. V dropped 4 bases and J dropped 4 bases, with 13 bases sitting between them. The CDR3 coding sequence is TGTGCCAGCAGTTTTATTGACAGACCCTATGGCTACACCTTC. Protein: CASSFIDRPYGYTF.

The V call is TRBV4-2, the J call TRBJ2-5, with 8 bases that match TRBD2. After removal of 0 bases from V and 4 bases from J, the junction contained 4 bases not matched to a gene. CDR3 size: 15 residues. Per the germline V gene, CDR1 is LGHNA and CDR2 is YNFKEQ. The CDR3: CASSQEGLAGETQYF. The CDR3 DNA is TGTGCCAGCAGCCAAGAAGGACTAGCTGGAGAGACCCAGTACTTC.

The rearrangement links TRBV24-1 to TRBJ2-1; D is unresolved. V lost 1 base to trimming and J lost 5 bases, with 2 bases between them. Germline CDR1 KGHDR, CDR2 SFDVKD. The CDR3 sequence is 12 residues long. The CDR3 region is CATSDFNNEQFF. For the CDR3, the DNA is TGTGCCACCAGTGATTTTAACAATGAGCAGTTCTTC.

This chain connects TRBV28 to TRBJ2-3; TRBD2 aligns across 10 bases. The CDR3 has 15 amino acids. V lost 5 bases, J lost 1 base, and 3 bases stayed unmatched. Germline assignment: CDR1 MDHEN and CDR2 SYDVKM. CDR3 nucleotides: TGTGCCAGCAGTCCCGGGACTAGCGGCACAGATACGCAGTATTTT. Translating gives CASSPGTSGTDTQYF.

The V call is TRBV19, the J call TRBJ1-2; no clear D gene. The CDR3 spans 16 residues. Trimming took off 3 bases at V and 4 bases at J, with 18 bases between the two ends. Germline CDR1 and CDR2: LNHDA and SQIVND (reference sequence). This chain's CDR3 is CASSMNRPPSAYGYTF. The CDR3 region has the DNA TGTGCCAGTAGTATGAACAGACCCCCGTCGGCCTATGGCTACACCTTC.

The chain recombines TRBV18 with TRBJ1-4; D call uncertain. Germline assignment: CDR1 KGHSH and CDR2 LQKENI. The V gene lost 3 bases and the J gene lost 0 bases, with 11 bases spanning the gap. The CDR3 length is 16 residues. The DNA for the CDR3 is TGTGCCAGCTCACCCCGGACTAGGACAACTAATGAAAAACTGTTTTTT. Translated, it gives CASSPRTRTTNEKLFF.

This clone was seen a handful of times. The J gene is TRBJ1-2, the V gene TRBV6-5, with TRBD1 matching over 10 bases. V trimming: 6 bases; J trimming: 2 bases; junction bases outside the gene matches: 3. CDR1 and CDR2 from the germline V gene are MNHEY and SVGAGI. This CDR3 has 14 amino acids. The CDR3 DNA reads TGTGCCAGCAGGGGGGGACAGGGGAACTATGGCTACACCTTC. Residues: CASRGGQGNYGYTF.

CDR3 nucleotide sequence: TGCGCCAGCTCACCTCCGGGACAGGGAGGCAATCAGCCCCAGCATTTT. Translated, it gives CASSPPGQGGNQPQHF. V gene TRBV4-3 combines with J gene TRBJ1-5; 9 nucleotides line up with TRBD1. The length of the CDR3 is 16 residues. V dropped 8 bases and J dropped 2; count of bases not matched to a gene: 10. The germline gives CDR1 LGHNA, CDR2 YSLEER.

V usage is TRBV2 and J usage is TRBJ2-1, with 7 bases that match TRBD1. V lost 11 bases to trimming and J lost 4 bases; unmatched junction nucleotides: 11. This CDR3 has 14 residues. Per the germline V gene, CDR1 is SNHLY and CDR2 is FYNNEI. Here the CDR3 DNA reads TGTGCCGGCCAGCGAGGGGGCGGGTACAATGAGCAGTTCTTC. It encodes CAGQRGGGYNEQFF. The whole variable domain, remainder taken from reference TRBV2 and TRBJ2-1, is EPEVTQTPSHQVTQMGQEVILRCVPISNHLYFYWYRQILGQKVEFLVSFYNNEISEKSEIFDDQFSVERPDGSNFTLKIRSTKLEDSAMYFCAGQRGGGYNEQFFGPGTRLTVL.

The chain has TRBV19 and TRBJ2-5; the D is unclear. The CDR3 length is 12 residues. Trimming removed 6 bases at V and 3 bases at J, with 8 bases between. CDR1 is LNHDA, CDR2 SQIVND, per germline (reference sequence). The CDR3 nucleotides read TGTGCCAGTAGCCGAGCCGAAGAGACCCAGTACTTC. It yields the protein CASSRAEETQYF.

With respect to this clone: Because the CDR3 is missing its conserved closing phenylalanine or tryptophan, this is likely a read error. No DNA is shown, since the ends of the CDR3 on it are uncertain; the CDR3 is the one TCRdb lists. V is TRBV4-2 and J is TRBJ1-4; TRBD1, as called in the table, went unchecked against the DNA. Including both end residues, the CDR3 is 12 amino acids long. Germline V gene data show CDR1 as LGHNA and CDR2 as YNFKEQ. CDR3 sequence: CASSQDGRQVII.

V is TRBV3-1 (or the pseudogene TRBV3-2) and J is TRBJ2-3; D remains unclear. Germline CDR1 reads LGHDT; CDR2 reads YNNKEL (reference sequence). The V end lost 0 bases, the J end lost 4 bases, and 17 bases lay between the germline ends. The CDR3 consists of 17 residues. The chain's CDR3 is CASSQEMWSLLADTQYF. As DNA, the CDR3 is TGTGCCAGCAGCCAAGAAATGTGGTCTTTACTGGCAGATACGCAGTATTTT.

This clone came up once. The chain combines TRBV9 with TRBJ1-1; 9 bases map to TRBD1. The CDR3 has 15 residues. V lost 4 bases to trimming and J lost 1 base; unmatched junction nucleotides: 5. Looked up from germline, CDR1 is SGDLS and CDR2 is YYNGEE. The CDR3 nucleotides are TGTGCCAGCAGCCATGACAGGGGGAGGAACACTGAAGCTTTCTTT. Its translation is CASSHDRGRNTEAFF.

This rearrangement joins TRBV19 to TRBJ1-2; D uncertain. V dropped 6 bases and J dropped 3 bases, with 11 bases sitting between them. The V gene's germline CDR1 is LNHDA and CDR2 SQIVND (reference sequence). The length of the CDR3 is 13 residues. The CDR3 DNA is TGTGCCAGTAGCCGAGGAGGAGACTATGGCTACACCTTC. Protein: CASSRGGDYGYTF.

The chain combines TRBV4-2 with TRBJ1-5; D not resolved. Germline values: CDR1 LGHNA, CDR2 YNFKEQ. Trimming pared 1 base from V and 0 bases from J, leaving 7 bases between. The CDR3 consists of 15 residues. The CDR3 DNA sequence: TGTGCCAGCAGCCAAGCTGAGTATAGCAATCAGCCCCAGCATTTT. Its translation: CASSQAEYSNQPQHF.